Sequencing of this T cell receptor (beta chain) was carried out in a study of shared clonotypes between healthy human individuals. On the study more broadly: There were three CD4 naive, three CD4 memory, two CD8 naive and one CD8 memory plates per donor.

General study findings and limits: Clonotypes not shared had lower generation probabilities than those common to all four donors.

Naive CD8 cells comprised CD45RO-negative, CCR7-positively selected cells, excluding terminally differentiated effector memory CD45RA+ cells. As for this clone: What it binds is not known.

Germline V lookup: CDR1 SGDLS, CDR2 YYNGEE. V dropped 4 bases and J dropped 6 bases, with 14 bases sitting between them. This CDR3 is 14 amino acids long. Clones were read by immunoSEQ multiplex PCR, and TCRdb kept only the in-frame ones, dropping some. The sample lists 800,000 to 950,000 clones; around 96% were seen once. The sequencing sample was made of naive CD8+ T cells sorted from blood. This TCR derives from a man aged 30 to 39 in good health. V is TRBV9 and J is TRBJ1-5; tentatively, D is TRBD1 (5 bases). The CDR3 DNA reads as TGTGCCAGCAGCTCCGGGGCAGGAAGTCAGCCCCAGCATTTT. Protein sequence: CASSSGAGSQPQHF. The variable domain in full, completed from reference TRBV9 and TRBJ1-5, reads DSGVTQTPKHLITATGQRVTLRCSPRSGDLSVYWYQQSLDQGLQFLIQYYNGEERAKGNILERFSAQQFPDLHSELNLSSLELGDSALYFCASSSGAGSQPQHFGDGTRLSIL.